The 24 T cell receptor beta chains given below trace back to one sample, sequenced in a study of blood T cell repertoires in COVID-19. The assay was immunoSEQ multiplex PCR, and TCRdb's table has in-frame clones only and misses some. The sample contains about 52,000 clones, more than 70% of which appear only once. Sequencing was performed on peripheral blood. All receptors come from a human donor in a cohort sampled during active COVID-19.

The chain recombines TRBV30 with TRBJ1-1; D is undetermined. The germline CDR1 and CDR2 sequences are GTSNPN and SVGIG (reference sequence). The CDR3 length is 11 residues. Trimming left V 3 bases short and J 5 bases short, with 7 bases between. CDR3 amino acids: CAWRGGTEAFF. CDR3 in DNA: TGTGCCTGGAGGGGAGGGACTGAAGCTTTCTTT.

This chain joins TRBV12-3 or TRBV12-4 and TRBJ1-5, with unresolved D. The CDR3 spans 11 residues. V lost 5 bases and J 4 bases, leaving 3 bases between the germline ends. CDR3 residues: CASSLNQPQHF. CDR3 sequence (DNA): TGTGCCAGCAGTCTAAATCAGCCCCAGCATTTT.

The chain is built from TRBV7-8 and TRBJ2-1; D ambiguous. The CDR3 contains 13 residues. Germline V CDR1 and CDR2: SGHVS, FQNEAQ. V shed 1 base and J shed 5 bases, with 6 bases lying between them. CDR3 nucleotides: TGTGCCAGCAGCTTAGGGCTGCACAATGAGCAGTTCTTC. It yields the protein CASSLGLHNEQFF.

The chain carries TRBV5-1 and TRBJ2-2; TRBD2 agrees at 11 bases. V trimming: 3 bases; J trimming: 7 bases; junction bases outside the gene matches: 5. The CDR3 is 15 amino acids. Germline V gives CDR1 SGHRS, CDR2 YFSETQ. The CDR3 DNA reads TGCGCCAGCAGCTACACTAGCGGGAGCAACGGGGAGCTGTTTTTT. This translates into CASSYTSGSNGELFF.

The CDR3 DNA sequence: TGTGCCAGCAGATCAGGGGCCCAAAACATTCAGTACTTC. Translating it yields CASRSGAQNIQYF. The V gene is TRBV12-3 or TRBV12-4, the J gene TRBJ2-4; tentative D call: TRBD1 (6 bases). V dropped 6 bases and J dropped 5 bases, with 11 bases sitting between them. This CDR3 spans 13 amino acids.

This clone was detected only a few times. The CDR3 bases are TGTGCCAGCGCGCTAACAGATACGCAGTATTTT. Protein: CASALTDTQYF. J is TRBJ2-3 and V is TRBV2; D is unclear. The CDR3 is 11 residues long. Trimming left V 8 bases short and J 3 bases short, with 6 bases between. Germline V gene sequence: CDR1 SNHLY, CDR2 FYNNEI.

The chain has TRBV18 and TRBJ1-1; D is unclear. V lost 3 bases to trimming and J lost 1 base, with 21 bases between them. The CDR3 extends over 18 amino acids. Germline loops: CDR1 KGHSH, CDR2 LQKENI. The CDR3 is CASSPTVDLLEGNTEAFF. For the CDR3, the DNA is TGTGCCAGCTCACCGACGGTCGATCTACTAGAGGGGAACACTGAAGCTTTCTTT.

The chain has TRBV6-5 and TRBJ2-1, with 8 bases that match TRBD2. This CDR3 is built from 15 residues. Per germline, CDR1 MNHEY and CDR2 SVGAGI. After removal of 6 bases from V and 8 bases from J, the junction contained 12 bases not matched to a gene. The CDR3 reads CASRRTGTSLDEQFF. The CDR3 DNA reads as TGTGCCAGCAGAAGAACCGGGACTAGTCTCGATGAGCAGTTCTTC.

The chain couples TRBV9 to TRBJ2-1; D uncertain. Trimming left V 4 bases short and J 4 bases short, with 18 bases between. Germline V CDR1 and CDR2: SGDLS, YYNGEE. The CDR3 spans 16 residues. The DNA for the CDR3 is TGTGCCAGCAGCTCCCGCCGTGAGACACATTACAATGAGCAGTTCTTC. Protein sequence: CASSSRRETHYNEQFF.

This clone was detected only once. This chain uses TRBV28 with TRBJ1-5; D is possibly TRBD1 (6 bases). The V gene's germline CDR1 is MDHEN and CDR2 SYDVKM. This CDR3 has 15 amino acids. Trimming removed 6 bases at V and 7 bases at J, with 19 bases between. As DNA, the CDR3 is TGTGCCAGCAGCTCCGCCCGCAGGGGACAACAGCCCCAGCATTTT. This gives the protein CASSSARRGQQPQHF.

V gene TRBV4-2 combines with J gene TRBJ2-3; the D gene is possibly TRBD2 (6 bases). CDR3 length equals 18 residues. V shed 1 base and J shed 2 bases, with 19 bases lying between them. From germline, CDR1 is LGHNA and CDR2 YNFKEQ. The CDR3 coding sequence is TGTGCCAGCAGCCAAGGGTCGGTGGCGGGGTCCGTCACAGATACGCAGTATTTT. Protein product: CASSQGSVAGSVTDTQYF.

J is TRBJ2-1 and V is TRBV5-1, with 9 bases matching TRBD2. After removal of 2 bases from V and 1 base from J, the junction contained 4 bases not matched to a gene. This CDR3 comprises 16 residues. CDR1 is SGHRS, CDR2 YFSETQ, per germline. The CDR3 protein is CASSFIAGASYNEQFF. The CDR3 DNA follows: TGCGCCAGCAGCTTCATAGCGGGAGCATCCTACAATGAGCAGTTCTTC.

The chain carries TRBV28 and TRBJ1-1, with a possible D match to TRBD1 (6 bases). CDR1 is MDHEN and CDR2 is SYDVKM in the germline V gene. This CDR3 region has 14 residues. V lost 6 bases, J lost 1 base, and 12 bases lay in between. CDR3 amino acids: CASRYGQTNTEAFF. The CDR3 DNA sequence: TGTGCCAGCAGATACGGACAGACGAACACTGAAGCTTTCTTT.

The chain's CDR3 is CASRTGVNQPQHF. For the CDR3, the DNA is TGTGCCAGCAGGACGGGAGTCAATCAGCCCCAGCATTTT. The chain uses TRBV6-5 and TRBJ1-5; D not resolved. From germline, CDR1 is MNHEY and CDR2 SVGAGI. This CDR3 contains 13 residues. The V end was cut by 6 bases, the J end by 3 bases, with 9 bases between.

This clone showed up just once. The chain recombines TRBV30 with TRBJ1-2; no firm D call. This CDR3 has 13 residues. V shed 2 bases and J shed 8 bases, with 15 bases lying between them. Per the germline V gene, CDR1 is GTSNPN and CDR2 is SVGIG (reference sequence). Here the CDR3 reads CAWSRQPAGGYTF. In DNA form, the CDR3 reads TGTGCCTGGAGTAGGCAGCCGGCGGGGGGCTACACCTTC.

The chain employs TRBV5-1 and TRBJ1-1; TRBD1 aligns across 10 bases. The CDR3 totals 15 residues. Germline V lookup: CDR1 SGHRS, CDR2 YFSETQ. Losses at the gene ends were 2 bases for V and 4 bases for J; bases not matched to a gene: 5. The CDR3 is CASSFIRDRGTEAFF. CDR3 DNA: TGCGCCAGCAGCTTTATCCGGGACAGGGGCACTGAAGCTTTCTTT.

V usage is TRBV7-2 and J usage is TRBJ2-5, with D maybe TRBD2 (5 bases). The CDR3 contains 15 residues. Trimming stripped 2 bases from V and 4 bases from J, with 14 bases between. Germline V gene data show CDR1 as SGHTA and CDR2 as FQGNSA. CDR3 sequence (DNA): TGTGCCAGCAGCTTAAATATCGGGATGGGAGAGACCCAGTACTTC. Its protein product is CASSLNIGMGETQYF.

The rearrangement joins TRBV7-2 to TRBJ1-5, with 7 bases aligning to TRBD1. Germline V gene sequence: CDR1 SGHTA, CDR2 FQGNSA. CDR3 length equals 15 residues. Trimming at V came to 5 bases and at J to 6 bases, leaving 10 bases not matched to a gene. The CDR3 spells CASSQMDRSGQPQHF. The CDR3 DNA follows: TGTGCCAGCAGCCAGATGGACAGGTCGGGTCAGCCCCAGCATTTT.

V is TRBV19 and J is TRBJ1-1; the D gene is possibly TRBD1 (5 bases). With 5 bases removed from V and 3 bases from J, the gap between germline ends came to 13 bases. The CDR3 sequence is 14 residues long. Germline V gene lookup returns CDR1 LNHDA and CDR2 SQIVND (reference sequence). The CDR3 nucleotides read TGTGCCAGTAGTCCCGGGACTGGAGACACTGAAGCTTTCTTT. Protein: CASSPGTGDTEAFF.

The chain carries TRBV3-1 (or the pseudogene TRBV3-2) and TRBJ1-6, with D possibly being TRBD1 (6 bases). The V and J ends lost 3 bases and 7 bases respectively, with 10 bases between them. CDR3 size: 14 residues. CDR1 and CDR2 (germline): LGHDT, YNNKEL (reference sequence). CDR3 sequence reads: CASSQDRRNSPLHF. In nucleotides, the CDR3 is TGTGCCAGCAGCCAGGACAGAAGAAATTCACCCCTCCACTTT.

The chain joins TRBV25-1 to TRBJ2-3; D not resolved. Germline V gene sequence: CDR1 MGHDK, CDR2 SYGVNS. The V end lost 6 bases, the J end lost 3 bases, and 7 bases lay between the germline ends. CDR3 length equals 12 residues. CDR3 sequence (DNA): TGTGCCAGCAGCAGGTCTACAGATACGCAGTATTTT. Its protein is CASSRSTDTQYF.

This sequence joins TRBV19 and TRBJ1-2; 11 bases fit TRBD1. This CDR3 spans 17 amino acids. Germline loops: CDR1 LNHDA, CDR2 SQIVND (reference sequence). The V segment lost 4 bases and the J segment 6 bases; nucleotides outside the gene matches: 13. CDR3 nucleotides: TGTGCCAGTAGTAGCAGGCCCTGGACAGGGGGCGGGCATGGCTACACCTTC. Its translation is CASSSRPWTGGGHGYTF. Together with reference TRBV19 and TRBJ1-2, the CDR3 gives the full variable domain: DGGITQSPKYLFRKEGQNVTLSCEQNLNHDAMYWYRQDPGQGLRLIYYSQIVNDFQKGDIAEGYSVSREKKESFPLTVTSAQKNPTAFYLCASSSRPWTGGGHGYTFGSGTRLTVV.

The chain is built from TRBV20-1 and TRBJ2-7; TRBD1 matches at 10 bases. The CDR3 is 15 residues long. The germline CDR1 and CDR2 sequences are DFQATT and SNEGSKA (reference sequence). Unmatched junction bases numbered 10, after V lost 3 bases and J lost 5 bases. The chain's CDR3 is CSASPDRGRSDEQYF. The DNA of the CDR3 is TGCAGTGCTAGTCCAGACAGGGGGCGCAGCGACGAGCAGTACTTC.

The chain uses TRBV15 and TRBJ2-7; D is unclear. There are 13 residues in the CDR3. The V end was cut by 8 bases, the J end by 0 bases, with 11 bases between. Germline-derived CDR1 and CDR2 are LNHNV and YYDKDF (reference sequence). The CDR3 region has the DNA TGTGCCACCCGAACGAGTGTCTCCTACGAGCAGTACTTC. It encodes CATRTSVSYEQYF. Full variable domain (rest looked up from reference TRBV15 and TRBJ2-7): DAMVIQNPRYQVTQFGKPVTLSCSQTLNHNVMYWYQQKSSQAPKLLFHYYDKDFNNEADTPDNFQSRRPNTSFCFLDIRSPGLGDTAMYLCATRTSVSYEQYFGPGTRLTVT.